A selection of T cell receptor beta chains follows, all from one sample in a study of blood T cell repertoires in COVID-19. The protocol was immunoSEQ multiplex PCR, while the TCRdb copy is restricted to in-frame clones and leaves out a portion. The table includes around 370,000 clones, 85% to 90% detected once. Sequenced sample: peripheral blood. Every receptor here comes from a woman aged 70-85 years with COVID-19, enrolled during active disease. Both conserved end residues are trimmed from each CDR3. The D gene is left open where the match is weak. Clone size is stated in some rows and not others, as once, few, many or a class when expanded.

v_call	j_call	clone_size	d_call	cdr3_aa
TRBV6-2/TRBV6-3	TRBJ2-1	NA	TRBD1	ASSYEMRGRPYNEQF
TRBV24-1	TRBJ1-2	few	TRBD1	ATSDPTGLGYT
TRBV2	TRBJ2-7	NA	TRBD2	ASSSGLAGGGYEQY
TRBV9	TRBJ1-4	NA	NA	ASSAQAGINEKLF
TRBV19	TRBJ1-1	few	NA	ASSLDTMNTEAF
TRBV6-2/TRBV6-3	TRBJ2-5	NA	TRBD2	ASSYGGGSRETQY
TRBV29-1	TRBJ1-1	NA	TRBD1	SVPGQWGTEAF
TRBV5-5	TRBJ1-1	NA	NA	ASSLTGSNTEAF
TRBV3-1/TRBV3-2	TRBJ2-2	NA	NA	ASSHGTDRTRGLTGELF
TRBV9	TRBJ2-1	NA	NA	ASAAGTDSYNEQF
TRBV5-4	TRBJ2-7	NA	TRBD1	ASSLTGGEQY
TRBV28	TRBJ1-1	NA	NA	ASSTVWTENTEAF
TRBV11-2	TRBJ1-1	once	NA	ASSFGAGANTEAF
TRBV27	TRBJ2-7	NA	TRBD1	ASSPTGAISSYEQY
TRBV4-2	TRBJ2-3	NA	TRBD2	ASSQLSLAGREDTQY
TRBV19	TRBJ2-1	NA	NA	ASNEDGGSYNEQF
TRBV7-3	TRBJ2-2	NA	TRBD2	ASGTSGNTGELF
TRBV21-1	TRBJ1-2	NA	NA	ASSIGVQGAKPHGYT
TRBV18	TRBJ1-3	NA	TRBD1	ASSRTGNGNTIY
TRBV5-1	TRBJ2-2	NA	NA	ASSPDSTGELF
TRBV4-1	TRBJ1-2	NA	NA	ASSQEPRQTKGYT
TRBV27	TRBJ1-5	NA	TRBD1	ASRQGGIGSNQPQH